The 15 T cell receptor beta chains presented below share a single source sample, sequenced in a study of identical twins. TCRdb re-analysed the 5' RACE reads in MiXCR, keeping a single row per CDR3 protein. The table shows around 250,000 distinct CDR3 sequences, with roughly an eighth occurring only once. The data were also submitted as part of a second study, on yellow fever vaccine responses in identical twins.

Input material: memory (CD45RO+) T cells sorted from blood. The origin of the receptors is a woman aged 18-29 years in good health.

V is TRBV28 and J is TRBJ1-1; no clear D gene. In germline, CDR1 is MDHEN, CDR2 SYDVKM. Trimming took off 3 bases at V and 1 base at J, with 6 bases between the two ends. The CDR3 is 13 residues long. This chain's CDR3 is CASSFVRNTEAFF. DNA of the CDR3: TGTGCCAGCAGTTTTGTTCGGAACACTGAAGCTTTCTTT.

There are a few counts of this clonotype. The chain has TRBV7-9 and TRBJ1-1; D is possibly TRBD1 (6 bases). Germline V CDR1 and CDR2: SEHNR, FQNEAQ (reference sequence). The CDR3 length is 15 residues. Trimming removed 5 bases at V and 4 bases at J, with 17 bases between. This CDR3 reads CASSPGAIVGTEAFF. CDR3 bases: TGTGCCAGCAGCCCGGGGGCTATCGTGGGCACTGAAGCTTTCTTT. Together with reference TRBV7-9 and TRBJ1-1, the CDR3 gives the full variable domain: DTGVSQNPRHKITKRGQNVTFRCDPISEHNRLYWYRQTLGQGPEFLTYFQNEAQLEKSRLLSDRFSAERPKGSFSTLEIQRTEQGDSAMYLCASSPGAIVGTEAFFGQGTRLTVV.

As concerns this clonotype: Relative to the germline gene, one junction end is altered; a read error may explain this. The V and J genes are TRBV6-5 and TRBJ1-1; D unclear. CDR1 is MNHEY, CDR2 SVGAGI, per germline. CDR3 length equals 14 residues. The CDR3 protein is CTSSYSWVNTEAFF. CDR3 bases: TGTACCAGCAGTTACTCGTGGGTGAACACTGAAGCCTTCTTT.

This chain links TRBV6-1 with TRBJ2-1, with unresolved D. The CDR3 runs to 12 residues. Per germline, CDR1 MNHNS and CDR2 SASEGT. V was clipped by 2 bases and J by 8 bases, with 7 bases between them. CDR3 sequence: CASSELSDEQFF. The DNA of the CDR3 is TGTGCCAGCAGTGAATTAAGCGATGAGCAGTTCTTC.

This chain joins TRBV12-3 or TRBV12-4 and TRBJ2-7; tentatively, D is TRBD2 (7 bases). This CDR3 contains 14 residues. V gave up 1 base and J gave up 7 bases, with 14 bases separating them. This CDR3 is CASSLVGGLDEQYF. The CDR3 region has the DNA TGTGCCAGCAGTTTAGTGGGGGGGCTGGATGAGCAGTACTTC.

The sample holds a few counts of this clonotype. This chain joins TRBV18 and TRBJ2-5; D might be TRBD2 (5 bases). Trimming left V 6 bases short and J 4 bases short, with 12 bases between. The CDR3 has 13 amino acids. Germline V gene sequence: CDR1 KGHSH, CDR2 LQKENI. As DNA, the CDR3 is TGTGCCAGCTCGTTCACGGAGGTAGAGACCCAGTACTTC. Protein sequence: CASSFTEVETQYF. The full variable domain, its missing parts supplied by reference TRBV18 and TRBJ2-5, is NAGVMQNPRHLVRRRGQEARLRCSPMKGHSHVYWYRQLPEEGLKFMVYLQKENIIDESGMPKERFSAEFPKEGPSILRIQQVVRGDSAAYFCASSFTEVETQYFGPGTRLLVL.

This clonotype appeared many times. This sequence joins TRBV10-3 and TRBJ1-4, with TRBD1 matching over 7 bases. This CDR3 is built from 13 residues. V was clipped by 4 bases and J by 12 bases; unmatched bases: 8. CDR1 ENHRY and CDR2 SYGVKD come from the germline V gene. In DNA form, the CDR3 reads TGTGCCATCAGTGGCTTACTAGGACAGGAACTGTTTTTT. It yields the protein CAISGLLGQELFF.

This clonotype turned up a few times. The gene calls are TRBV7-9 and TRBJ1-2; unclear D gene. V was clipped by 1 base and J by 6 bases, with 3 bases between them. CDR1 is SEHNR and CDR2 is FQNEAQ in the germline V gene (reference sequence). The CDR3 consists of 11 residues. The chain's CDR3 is CASSLVDGYTF. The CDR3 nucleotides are TGTGCCAGCAGCTTAGTAGATGGCTACACCTTC.

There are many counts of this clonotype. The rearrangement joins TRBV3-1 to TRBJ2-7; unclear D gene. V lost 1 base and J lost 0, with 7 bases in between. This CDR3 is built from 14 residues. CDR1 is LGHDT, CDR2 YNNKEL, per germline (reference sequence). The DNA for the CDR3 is TGTGCCAGCAGCCAAGCGTGGAGCTCCTACGAGCAGTACTTC. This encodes CASSQAWSSYEQYF.

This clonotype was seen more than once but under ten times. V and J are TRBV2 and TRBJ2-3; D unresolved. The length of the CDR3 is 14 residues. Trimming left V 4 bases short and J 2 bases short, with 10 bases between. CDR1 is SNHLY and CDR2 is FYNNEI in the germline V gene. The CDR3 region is CASSVSPNTDTQYF. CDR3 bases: TGTGCCAGCAGTGTGAGTCCTAACACAGATACGCAGTATTTT. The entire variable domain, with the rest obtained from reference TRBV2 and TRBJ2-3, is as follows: EPEVTQTPSHQVTQMGQEVILRCVPISNHLYFYWYRQILGQKVEFLVSFYNNEISEKSEIFDDQFSVERPDGSNFTLKIRSTKLEDSAMYFCASSVSPNTDTQYFGPGTRLTVL.

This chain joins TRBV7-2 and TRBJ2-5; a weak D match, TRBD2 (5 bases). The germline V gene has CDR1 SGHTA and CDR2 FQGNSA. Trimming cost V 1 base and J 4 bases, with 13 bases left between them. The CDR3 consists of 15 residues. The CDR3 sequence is CASSLGGPGSETQYF. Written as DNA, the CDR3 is TGTGCCAGCAGCTTAGGGGGTCCGGGGTCAGAGACCCAGTACTTC.

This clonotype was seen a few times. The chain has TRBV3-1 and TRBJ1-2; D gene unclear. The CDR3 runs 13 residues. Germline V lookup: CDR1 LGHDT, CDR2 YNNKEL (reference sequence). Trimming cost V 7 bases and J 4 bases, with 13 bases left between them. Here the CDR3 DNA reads TGTGCCAGCACCCTAGGGAGCGGCTATGGCTACACCTTC. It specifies CASTLGSGYGYTF.

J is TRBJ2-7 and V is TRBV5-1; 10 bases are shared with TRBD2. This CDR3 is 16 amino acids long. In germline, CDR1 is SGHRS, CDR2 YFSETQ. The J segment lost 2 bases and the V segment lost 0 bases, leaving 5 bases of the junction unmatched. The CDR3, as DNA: TGCGCCAGCAGCTTGGCCCTGGGGACTAGCGCCTACGAGCAGTACTTC. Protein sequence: CASSLALGTSAYEQYF.

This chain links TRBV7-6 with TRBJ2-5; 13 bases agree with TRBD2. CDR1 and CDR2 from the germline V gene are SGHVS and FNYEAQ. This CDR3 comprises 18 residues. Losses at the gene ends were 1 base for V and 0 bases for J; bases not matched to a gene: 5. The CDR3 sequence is CASSLEGGLAGHQETQYF. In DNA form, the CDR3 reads TGTGCCAGCAGCTTAGAAGGGGGACTAGCGGGGCACCAAGAGACCCAGTACTTC.

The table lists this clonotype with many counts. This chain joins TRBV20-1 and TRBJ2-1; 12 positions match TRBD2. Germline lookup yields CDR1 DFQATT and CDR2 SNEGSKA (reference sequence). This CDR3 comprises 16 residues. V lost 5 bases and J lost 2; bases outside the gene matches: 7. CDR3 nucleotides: TGCAGTGCTCCGTGGACTAGCGGGGACCCCTACAATGAGCAGTTCTTC. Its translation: CSAPWTSGDPYNEQFF.